The TCR beta chain described here comes from a study of patients and donors after allogeneic stem cell transplantation. This clonotype was detected many times. TCRdb passed the RT-PCR reads through MiXCR, listing each CDR3 protein once. Altogether about a million distinct CDR3 sequences are present, about 20% being singletons, with the ten largest covering around 5.5%. The CDR3 is 13 residues long. Trimming shortened V by 6 bases and J by 1 base, and 9 bases separated the two germline ends. CDR1 is ENHRY and CDR2 is SYGVKD in the germline V gene. This chain joins TRBV10-3 and TRBJ1-1, with D maybe TRBD1 (5 bases). Sequencing was done on a sample of blood, either unsorted or a sorted T cell fraction (not recorded which). This TCR was recovered from a human donor who was either an allogeneic HSCT recipient or a stem cell or donor lymphocyte infusion donor (not recorded which). It is not recorded whose cells these are; they may come from a transplant donor. This CDR3 reads CAIRVDRNTEAFF. In DNA form, the CDR3 reads TGTGCCATCAGAGTCGACAGGAACACTGAAGCTTTCTTT.